The entry that follows covers one T cell receptor beta chain sequence. Antigen: not known. This sample stems from a study of cytomegalovirus exposure and HLA in healthy donors. Overall study context: Some 85 million unique TCRs, all from HLA-typed donors, were included in an early release of the data. Study findings and constraints: At a 0.05 false discovery rate, a later analysis found some 18,000 TCR beta sequences to be associated with HLA alleles.

This PCR relied on a set of 60 Vbeta primers and 13 Jbeta primers. Only in-frame clones appear in the TCRdb table, and some are missing; sequencing was by immunoSEQ multiplex PCR. This table has 150,000 to 200,000 clones, roughly 86% appearing once. Trimming stripped 6 bases from V and 6 bases from J, with 14 bases between. CDR1 is SNHLY, CDR2 FYNNEI, per germline. The CDR3 is 14 amino acids. The TCR was taken from a woman aged 18-29 years in good health and CMV-seronegative. V gene TRBV2 combines with J gene TRBJ1-4, with a weak D call TRBD1 (5 bases). Sequencing input: PBMCs. CDR3 sequence reads: CASRRQSGHEKLFF. CDR3 in DNA: TGTGCCAGCAGAAGACAGTCAGGGCATGAAAAACTGTTTTTT.